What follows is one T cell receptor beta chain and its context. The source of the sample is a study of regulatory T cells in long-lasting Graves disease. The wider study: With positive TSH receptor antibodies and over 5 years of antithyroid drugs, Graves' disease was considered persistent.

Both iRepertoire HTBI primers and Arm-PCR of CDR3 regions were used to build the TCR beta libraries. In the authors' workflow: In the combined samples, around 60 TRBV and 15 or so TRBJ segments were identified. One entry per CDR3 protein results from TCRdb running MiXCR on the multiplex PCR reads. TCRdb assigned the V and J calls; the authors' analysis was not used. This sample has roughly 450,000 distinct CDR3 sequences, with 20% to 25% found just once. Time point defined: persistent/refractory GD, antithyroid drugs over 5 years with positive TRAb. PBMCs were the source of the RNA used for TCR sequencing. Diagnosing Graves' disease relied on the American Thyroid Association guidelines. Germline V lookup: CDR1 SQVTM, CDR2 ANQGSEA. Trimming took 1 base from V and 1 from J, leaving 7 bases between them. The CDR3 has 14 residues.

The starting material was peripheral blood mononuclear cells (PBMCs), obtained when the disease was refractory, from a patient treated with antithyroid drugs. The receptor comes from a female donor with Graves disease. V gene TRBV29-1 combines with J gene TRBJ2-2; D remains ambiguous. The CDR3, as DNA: TGCAGCGTTGAAGTTTCGGGGAACACCGGGGAGCTGTTTTTT. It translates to CSVEVSGNTGELFF.